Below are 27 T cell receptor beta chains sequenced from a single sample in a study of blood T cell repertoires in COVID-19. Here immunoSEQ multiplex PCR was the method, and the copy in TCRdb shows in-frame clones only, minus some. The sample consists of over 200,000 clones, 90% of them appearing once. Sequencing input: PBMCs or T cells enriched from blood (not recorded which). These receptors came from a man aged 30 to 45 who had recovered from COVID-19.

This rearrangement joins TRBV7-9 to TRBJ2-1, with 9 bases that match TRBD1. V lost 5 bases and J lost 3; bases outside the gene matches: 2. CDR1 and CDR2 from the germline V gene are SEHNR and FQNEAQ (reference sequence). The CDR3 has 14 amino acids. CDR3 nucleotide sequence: TGTGCCAGCAGCCTGGACAGGGGCTACAATGAGCAGTTCTTC. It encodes CASSLDRGYNEQFF.

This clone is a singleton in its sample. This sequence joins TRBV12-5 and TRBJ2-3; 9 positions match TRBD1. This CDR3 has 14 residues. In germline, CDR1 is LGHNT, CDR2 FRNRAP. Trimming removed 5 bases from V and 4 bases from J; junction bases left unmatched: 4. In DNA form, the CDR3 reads TGTGCTAGTGGTACTGGACAGGGGCCAGATACGCAGTATTTT. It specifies CASGTGQGPDTQYF. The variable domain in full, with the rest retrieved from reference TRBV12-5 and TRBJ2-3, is DARVTQTPRHKVTEMGQEVTMRCQPILGHNTVFWYRQTMMQGLELLAYFRNRAPLDDSGMPKDRFSAEMPDATLATLKIQPSEPRDSAVYFCASGTGQGPDTQYFGPGTRLTVL.

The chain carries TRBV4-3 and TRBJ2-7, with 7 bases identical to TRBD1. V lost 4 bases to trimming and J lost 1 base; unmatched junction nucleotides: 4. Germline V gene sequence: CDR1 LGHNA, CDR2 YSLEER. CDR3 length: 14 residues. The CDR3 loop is CASSLDRSSYEQYF. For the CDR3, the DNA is TGCGCCAGCAGCCTGGACAGGTCTTCCTACGAGCAGTACTTC.

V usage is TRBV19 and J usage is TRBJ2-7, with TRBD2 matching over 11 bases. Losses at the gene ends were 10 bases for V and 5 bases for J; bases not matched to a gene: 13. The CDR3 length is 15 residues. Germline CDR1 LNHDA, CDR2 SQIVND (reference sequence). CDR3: CATGIGSGRADEQYF. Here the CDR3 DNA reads TGTGCCACTGGAATTGGTAGCGGGAGGGCCGACGAGCAGTACTTC.

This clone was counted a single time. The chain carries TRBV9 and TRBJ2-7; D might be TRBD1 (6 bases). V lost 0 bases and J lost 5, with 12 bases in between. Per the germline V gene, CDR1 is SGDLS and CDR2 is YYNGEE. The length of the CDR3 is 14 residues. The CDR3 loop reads CASSVAYRADEQYF. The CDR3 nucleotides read TGTGCCAGCAGCGTAGCTTACAGGGCGGACGAGCAGTACTTC.

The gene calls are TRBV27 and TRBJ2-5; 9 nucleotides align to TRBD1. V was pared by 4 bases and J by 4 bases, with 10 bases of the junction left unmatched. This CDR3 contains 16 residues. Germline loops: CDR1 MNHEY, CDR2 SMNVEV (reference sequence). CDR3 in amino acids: CASSSRPTGGRETQYF. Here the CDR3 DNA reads TGTGCCAGCAGTTCCAGACCGACAGGGGGGAGAGAGACCCAGTACTTC.

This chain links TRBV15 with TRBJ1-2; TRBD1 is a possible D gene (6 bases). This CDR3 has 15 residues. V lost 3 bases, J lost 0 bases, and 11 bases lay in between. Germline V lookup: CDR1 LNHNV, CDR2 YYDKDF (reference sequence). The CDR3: CATSRGHTANYGYTF. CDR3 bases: TGTGCCACCAGCAGGGGACATACCGCTAACTATGGCTACACCTTC.

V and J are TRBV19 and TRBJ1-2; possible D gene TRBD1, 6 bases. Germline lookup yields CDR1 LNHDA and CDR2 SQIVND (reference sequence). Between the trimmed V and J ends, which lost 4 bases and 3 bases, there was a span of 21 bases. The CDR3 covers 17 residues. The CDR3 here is CASSTDPTGIFDYGYTF. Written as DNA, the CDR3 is TGTGCCAGTAGTACTGACCCAACAGGGATATTCGACTATGGCTACACCTTC.

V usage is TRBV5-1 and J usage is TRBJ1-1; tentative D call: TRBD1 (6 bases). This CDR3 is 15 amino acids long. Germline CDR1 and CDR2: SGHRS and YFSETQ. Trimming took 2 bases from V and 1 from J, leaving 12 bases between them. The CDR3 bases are TGCGCCAGCAGCTTCTCGGGCAGGGGGAACACTGAAGCTTTCTTT. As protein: CASSFSGRGNTEAFF. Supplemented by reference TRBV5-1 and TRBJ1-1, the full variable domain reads KAGVTQTPRYLIKTRGQQVTLSCSPISGHRSVSWYQQTPGQGLQFLFEYFSETQRNKGNFPGRFSGRQFSNSRSEMNVSTLELGDSALYLCASSFSGRGNTEAFFGQGTRLTVV.

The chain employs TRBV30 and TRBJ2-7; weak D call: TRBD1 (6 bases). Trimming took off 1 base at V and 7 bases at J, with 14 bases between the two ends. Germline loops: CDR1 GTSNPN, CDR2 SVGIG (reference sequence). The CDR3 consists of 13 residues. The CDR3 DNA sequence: TGTGCCTGGAGTGCTAGACAGGCGAGGGAGCAGTACTTC. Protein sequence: CAWSARQAREQYF.

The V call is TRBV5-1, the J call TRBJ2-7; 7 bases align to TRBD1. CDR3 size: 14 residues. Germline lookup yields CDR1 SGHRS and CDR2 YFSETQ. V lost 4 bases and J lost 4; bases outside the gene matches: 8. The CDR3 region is CASSRDSFSYEQYF. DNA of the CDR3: TGCGCCAGCAGCCGGGACAGTTTTTCATACGAGCAGTACTTC.

The CDR3 is CASRQGAISYEQYF. In nucleotides, the CDR3 is TGCGCCAGCAGACAGGGGGCGATCTCCTACGAGCAGTACTTC. The chain recombines TRBV10-2 with TRBJ2-7, with TRBD1 matching over 9 bases. V dropped 6 bases and J dropped 0; count of bases not matched to a gene: 3. There are 14 residues in the CDR3. The germline gives CDR1 WSHSY, CDR2 SAAADI.

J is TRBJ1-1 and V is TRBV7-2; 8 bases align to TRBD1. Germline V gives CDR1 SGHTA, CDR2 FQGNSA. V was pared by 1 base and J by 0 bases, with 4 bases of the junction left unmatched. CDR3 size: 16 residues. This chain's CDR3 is CASSLGHRGVNTEAFF. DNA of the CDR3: TGTGCCAGCAGCTTAGGCCACAGGGGGGTGAACACTGAAGCTTTCTTT. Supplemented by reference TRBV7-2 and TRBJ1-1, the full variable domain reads GAGVSQSPSNKVTEKGKDVELRCDPISGHTALYWYRQSLGQGLEFLIYFQGNSAPDKSGLPSDRFSAERTGGSVSTLTIQRTQQEDSAVYLCASSLGHRGVNTEAFFGQGTRLTVV.

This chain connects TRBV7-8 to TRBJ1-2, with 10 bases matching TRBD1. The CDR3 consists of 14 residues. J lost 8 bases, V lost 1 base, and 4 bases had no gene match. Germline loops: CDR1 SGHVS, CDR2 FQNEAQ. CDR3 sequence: CASSLGQGAPGYTF. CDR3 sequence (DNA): TGTGCCAGCAGCTTAGGACAGGGGGCGCCCGGCTACACCTTC.

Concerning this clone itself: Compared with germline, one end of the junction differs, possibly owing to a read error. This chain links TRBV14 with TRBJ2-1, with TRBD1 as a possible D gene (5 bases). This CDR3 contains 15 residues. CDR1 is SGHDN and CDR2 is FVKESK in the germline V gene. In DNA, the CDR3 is TGTGCCAGCAGCCAAGTATTTTCGACGGACAACGAGCAGTTCTTC. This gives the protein CASSQVFSTDNEQFF.

Written as DNA, the CDR3 is TGTGCCAGCAGCTTAGGAGGGGAGCAGTTCTTC. Amino acids: CASSLGGEQFF. J is TRBJ2-1 and V is TRBV7-9; TRBD2 is a possible D gene (5 bases). This CDR3 has 11 residues. CDR1 is SEHNR and CDR2 is FQNEAQ in the germline V gene (reference sequence). Trimming cost V 1 base and J 10 bases, with 5 bases left between them.

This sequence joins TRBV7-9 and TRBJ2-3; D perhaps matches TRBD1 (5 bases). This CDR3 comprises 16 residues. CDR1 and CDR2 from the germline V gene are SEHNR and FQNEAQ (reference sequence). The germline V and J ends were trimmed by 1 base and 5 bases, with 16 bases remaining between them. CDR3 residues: CASSLDRFRVGDTQYF. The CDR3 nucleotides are TGTGCCAGCAGCTTAGACAGGTTCAGGGTGGGAGATACGCAGTATTTT.

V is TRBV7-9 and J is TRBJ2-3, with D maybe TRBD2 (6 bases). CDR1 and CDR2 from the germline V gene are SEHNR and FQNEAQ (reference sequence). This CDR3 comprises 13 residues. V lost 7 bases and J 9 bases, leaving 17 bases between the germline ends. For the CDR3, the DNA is TGTGCCAGCACCAAGCCGGGGGTAGTCACGCAGTATTTT. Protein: CASTKPGVVTQYF.

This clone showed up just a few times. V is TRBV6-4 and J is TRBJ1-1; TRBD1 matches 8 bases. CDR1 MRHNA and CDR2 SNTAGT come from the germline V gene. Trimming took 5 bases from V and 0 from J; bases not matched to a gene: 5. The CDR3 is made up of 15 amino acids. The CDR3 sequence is CASSMDRAMNTEAFF. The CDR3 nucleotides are TGTGCCAGCAGTATGGACAGGGCGATGAACACTGAAGCTTTCTTT.

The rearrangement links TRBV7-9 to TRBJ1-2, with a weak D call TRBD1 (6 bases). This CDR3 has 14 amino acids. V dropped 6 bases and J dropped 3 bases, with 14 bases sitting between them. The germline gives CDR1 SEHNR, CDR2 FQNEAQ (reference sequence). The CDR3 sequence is CASRQTPGDYGYTF. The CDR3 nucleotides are TGTGCCAGCAGGCAAACACCAGGGGACTATGGCTACACCTTC. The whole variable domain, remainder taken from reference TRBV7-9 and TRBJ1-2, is DTGVSQNPRHKITKRGQNVTFRCDPISEHNRLYWYRQTLGQGPEFLTYFQNEAQLEKSRLLSDRFSAERPKGSFSTLEIQRTEQGDSAMYLCASRQTPGDYGYTFGSGTRLTVV.

DNA of the CDR3: TGCGCCAGCAGCCAACCCGGACAGGCAGAGACCCAGTACTTC. As protein: CASSQPGQAETQYF. The chain links TRBV4-1 to TRBJ2-5, with TRBD1 matching over 7 bases. CDR3 size: 14 residues. Germline-derived CDR1 and CDR2 are MGHRA and YSYEKL. V lost 2 bases and J lost 4; bases outside the gene matches: 4.

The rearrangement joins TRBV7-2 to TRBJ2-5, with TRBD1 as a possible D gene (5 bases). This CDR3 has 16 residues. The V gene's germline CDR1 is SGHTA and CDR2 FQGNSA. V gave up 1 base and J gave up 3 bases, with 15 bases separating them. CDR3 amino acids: CASSLGPPGIKETQYF. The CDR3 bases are TGTGCCAGCAGCTTAGGTCCCCCAGGGATCAAAGAGACCCAGTACTTC.

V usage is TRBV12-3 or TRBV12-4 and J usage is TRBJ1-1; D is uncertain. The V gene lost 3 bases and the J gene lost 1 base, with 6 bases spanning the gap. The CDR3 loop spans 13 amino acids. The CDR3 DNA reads TGTGCCAGCAGTTTGGCCGAGAACACTGAAGCTTTCTTT. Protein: CASSLAENTEAFF.

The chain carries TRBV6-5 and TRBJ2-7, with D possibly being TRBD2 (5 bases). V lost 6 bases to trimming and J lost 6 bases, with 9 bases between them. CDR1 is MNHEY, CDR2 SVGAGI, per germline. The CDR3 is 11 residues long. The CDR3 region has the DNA TGTGCCAGCAGCTTACTAGGCGAGCAGTACTTC. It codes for CASSLLGEQYF.

The CDR3 DNA reads as TGTGCCAGTAGTGCATCTAGCGGGAGGAGAGATACGCAGTATTTT. It yields the protein CASSASSGRRDTQYF. The chain carries TRBV19 and TRBJ2-3, with 11 bases identical to TRBD2. CDR3 length: 15 amino acids. CDR1 LNHDA and CDR2 SQIVND come from the germline V gene (reference sequence). With 5 bases clipped from V and 5 bases from J, the junction kept 6 bases outside the gene matches. The variable domain in full, completed from reference TRBV19 and TRBJ2-3, reads DGGITQSPKYLFRKEGQNVTLSCEQNLNHDAMYWYRQDPGQGLRLIYYSQIVNDFQKGDIAEGYSVSREKKESFPLTVTSAQKNPTAFYLCASSASSGRRDTQYFGPGTRLTVL.

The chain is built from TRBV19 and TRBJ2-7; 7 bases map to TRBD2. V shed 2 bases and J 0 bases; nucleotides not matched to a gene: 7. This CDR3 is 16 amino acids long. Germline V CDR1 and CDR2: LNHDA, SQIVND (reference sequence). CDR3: CASSIRSWGGSYEQYF. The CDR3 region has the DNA TGTGCCAGTAGTATAAGAAGTTGGGGGGGCTCCTACGAGCAGTACTTC.

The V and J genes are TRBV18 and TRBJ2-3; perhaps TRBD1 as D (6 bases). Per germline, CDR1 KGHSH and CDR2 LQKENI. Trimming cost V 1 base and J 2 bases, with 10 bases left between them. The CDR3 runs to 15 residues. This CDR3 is CASSPLRGSTDTQYF. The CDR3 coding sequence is TGTGCCAGCTCACCACTTAGGGGGTCCACAGATACGCAGTATTTT. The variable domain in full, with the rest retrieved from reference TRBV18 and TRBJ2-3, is NAGVMQNPRHLVRRRGQEARLRCSPMKGHSHVYWYRQLPEEGLKFMVYLQKENIIDESGMPKERFSAEFPKEGPSILRIQQVVRGDSAAYFCASSPLRGSTDTQYFGPGTRLTVL.